The entry below gives a single T cell receptor (beta chain) sequence along with its context. Its target is unknown. In germline, CDR1 is LNHNV, CDR2 YYDKDF (reference sequence). The CDR3 extends over 19 amino acids. Trimming removed 0 bases at V and 4 bases at J, with 25 bases between. Only CD45RO-negative cells positively selected for CCR7 counted as naive CD8 cells, so terminally differentiated effector memory CD45RA+ cells were excluded. This entry belongs to a study of shared clonotypes between healthy human individuals. Study context: Each donor had three CD4 naive, three CD4 memory, two CD8 naive and one CD8 memory plate.

In the original workflow: Junction-only sequences produced by ImmunoSEQ had no quality scores, so filtering differed. Libraries were prepared by immunoSEQ multiplex PCR; TCRdb keeps only in-frame clonotypes and omits some of them. V and J calls and clone size are given by that table; D and trimming were obtained from the DNA. The sample records hundreds of thousands of clones, 85% to 95% being singletons. Study results and limitations: Between four donors, naive CD4 clonotypes were shared at a level of about 5%.

Sequencing was carried out using naive CD8+ T cells sorted from blood. This clonotype was obtained from a woman aged 30 to 39 in good health. The chain employs TRBV15 and TRBJ2-7; D might be TRBD2 (6 bases). This CDR3 is CATSRDSPTTRALGYEQYF. As DNA, the CDR3 is TGTGCCACCAGCAGAGATAGCCCCACGACTAGGGCGCTTGGGTACGAGCAGTACTTC.